The 21 T cell receptor beta chains below were found in one sample sequenced in a study of blood T cell repertoires in COVID-19. The protocol was immunoSEQ multiplex PCR, while the TCRdb copy is restricted to in-frame clones and leaves out a portion. The profile shows 200,000 to 250,000 clones, about 90% of them singletons. The material sequenced was peripheral blood. These receptors were obtained from a woman aged 60-70 years with acute or convalescent COVID-19.

This chain connects TRBV7-2 to TRBJ2-1; possible D gene TRBD2, 5 bases. The length of the CDR3 is 15 residues. CDR1 is SGHTA and CDR2 is FQGNSA in the germline V gene. V dropped 2 bases and J dropped 4 bases, with 12 bases sitting between them. This CDR3 reads CASSLMGDGYNEQFF. For the CDR3, the DNA is TGTGCCAGCAGCTTAATGGGAGATGGGTACAATGAGCAGTTCTTC.

Here the CDR3 reads CASSQSSGRGDTQYF. The CDR3 nucleotides are TGTGCCAGCAGCCAAAGTAGCGGGAGAGGAGATACGCAGTATTTT. The chain combines TRBV14 with TRBJ2-3, with 9 bases lining up with TRBD2. The CDR3 totals 15 residues. Germline CDR1 reads SGHDN; CDR2 reads FVKESK. J lost 5 bases, V lost 2 bases, and 5 bases had no gene match. The whole variable domain, filled in from reference TRBV14 and TRBJ2-3, reads EAGVTQFPSHSVIEKGQTVTLRCDPISGHDNLYWYRRVMGKEIKFLLHFVKESKQDESGMPNNRFLAERTGGTYSTLKVQPAELEDSGVYFCASSQSSGRGDTQYFGPGTRLTVL.

J is TRBJ2-7 and V is TRBV14; TRBD1 aligns across 7 bases. The trim removed 4 bases at V and 1 base at J, leaving 4 bases unmatched. The CDR3 spans 14 residues. CDR1 and CDR2 from the germline V gene are SGHDN and FVKESK. In DNA form, the CDR3 reads TGTGCCAGCAGCCCGGGACAGTTTTCCTACGAGCAGTACTTC. The encoded protein is CASSPGQFSYEQYF. Variable domain in full (rest from reference TRBV14 and TRBJ2-7): EAGVTQFPSHSVIEKGQTVTLRCDPISGHDNLYWYRRVMGKEIKFLLHFVKESKQDESGMPNNRFLAERTGGTYSTLKVQPAELEDSGVYFCASSPGQFSYEQYFGPGTRLTVT.

The V and J genes are TRBV30 and TRBJ1-3; TRBD1 is a possible D gene (6 bases). With 2 bases removed from V and 4 bases from J, the gap between germline ends came to 21 bases. The CDR3 has 17 amino acids. Germline CDR1 is GTSNPN and CDR2 is SVGIG (reference sequence). The CDR3 spells CAWSSGRGGISGNTIYF. CDR3 nucleotides: TGTGCCTGGAGTTCCGGCAGGGGCGGAATCAGCGGAAACACCATATATTTT. The full variable domain, completed using reference TRBV30 and TRBJ1-3, is SQTIHQWPATLVQPVGSPLSLECTVEGTSNPNLYWYRQAAGRGLQLLFYSVGIGQISSEVPQNLSASRPQDRQFILSSKKLLLSDSGFYLCAWSSGRGGISGNTIYFGEGSWLTVV.

The gene calls are TRBV18 and TRBJ1-1; D unresolved. Germline V gene lookup returns CDR1 KGHSH and CDR2 LQKENI. The ends were cut back, 3 bases at V and 1 base at J, with 9 bases in the middle. This CDR3 has 14 amino acids. In DNA form, the CDR3 reads TGTGCCAGCTCACCCCTGACACAGAACACTGAAGCTTTCTTT. Encoded protein: CASSPLTQNTEAFF.

The chain employs TRBV6-2 or TRBV6-3 and TRBJ2-6; D unresolved. Germline values: CDR1 MNHEY, CDR2 SVGEGT. Trimming took off 7 bases at V and 4 bases at J, with 11 bases between the two ends. The CDR3 is 14 residues long. The CDR3, as DNA: TGTGCCAGCACCCCCTACGGGGGGGCCAACGTCCTGACTTTC. Residues: CASTPYGGANVLTF.

The chain recombines TRBV12-3 or TRBV12-4 with TRBJ1-5; D perhaps matches TRBD1 (5 bases). V was pared by 10 bases and J by 8 bases, with 15 bases between. This CDR3 contains 12 residues. The DNA for the CDR3 is TGTGCCACGGGAGCGAGAGGGGAGCCCCAGCATTTT. Translating gives CATGARGEPQHF.

The J gene is TRBJ1-3, the V gene TRBV21-1; the table names TRBD1, a call not compared with the DNA. TRBV21-1 is a pseudogene segment. The CDR3 has 16 residues. The CDR3 DNA reads as TGTGCCAGCAGTGGACAGCAGGGGGAATCTGGAAACACCATATATTTT. Encoded protein: CASSGQQGESGNTIYF.

V usage is TRBV23-1 and J usage is TRBJ1-5; 11 nucleotides agree with TRBD1. TRBV23-1 is an ORF, and what it does is uncertain. Unmatched junction bases numbered 3, after V lost 7 bases and J lost 7 bases. The CDR3 is made up of 13 amino acids. CDR3 sequence: CASTRDRGQPQHF. DNA for the CDR3: TGCGCCAGCACCCGGGACAGGGGGCAGCCCCAGCATTTT.

The gene calls are TRBV11-2 and TRBJ1-3; weak D call: TRBD1 (6 bases). The V end lost 3 bases, the J end lost 8 bases, and 11 bases lay between the germline ends. Germline lookup yields CDR1 SGHAT and CDR2 FQNNGV. The length of the CDR3 is 13 residues. The CDR3 is CASSLGAGDTIYF. CDR3 in DNA: TGTGCCAGCAGCTTGGGGGCTGGGGACACCATATATTTT.

This sequence joins TRBV11-2 and TRBJ2-2; D ambiguous. Trimming pared 5 bases from V and 4 bases from J, leaving 5 bases between. CDR1 is SGHAT and CDR2 is FQNNGV in the germline V gene. The CDR3 is 12 residues long. CDR3 bases: TGTGCCAGCAGCCCCGGCACCGGGGAGCTGTTTTTT. This codes for CASSPGTGELFF.

The chain couples TRBV9 to TRBJ1-5; D not resolved. The CDR3 has 15 residues. The germline gives CDR1 SGDLS, CDR2 YYNGEE. Trimming removed 1 base at V and 0 bases at J, with 8 bases between. The CDR3 loop is CASSVIGYSNQPQHF. CDR3 in DNA: TGTGCCAGCAGCGTAATCGGTTATAGCAATCAGCCCCAGCATTTT.

As regards this clone: Other DNA sequences in this sample translate to the same CDR3. The CDR3 reads CASSLAGTDTQYF. The CDR3 region has the DNA TGTGCCAGCAGCTTGGCAGGCACAGATACGCAGTATTTT. V gene TRBV5-4 combines with J gene TRBJ2-3; D call uncertain. CDR3 size: 13 residues. CDR1 and CDR2 (germline): SGHNT, YYREEE (reference sequence). V was shortened by 0 bases and J by 1 base, with 3 bases between the two germline ends.

The V gene is TRBV7-9, the J gene TRBJ2-7; the D gene is possibly TRBD1 (5 bases). This CDR3 comprises 14 residues. The V gene lost 5 bases and the J gene lost 6 bases, with 17 bases spanning the gap. Germline V lookup: CDR1 SEHNR, CDR2 FQNEAQ (reference sequence). CDR3 residues: CASSALWQGGEQYF. The CDR3 coding sequence is TGTGCCAGCAGCGCCCTATGGCAGGGTGGCGAGCAGTACTTC.

The chain combines TRBV7-9 with TRBJ1-4, with a tentative D call TRBD1 (6 bases). The germline CDR1 and CDR2 sequences are SEHNR and FQNEAQ (reference sequence). The V end was cut by 3 bases, the J end by 4 bases, with 15 bases between. The CDR3 runs to 16 residues. This chain's CDR3 is CASSFLPGHNNEKLFF. CDR3 in DNA: TGTGCCAGCAGCTTTCTCCCGGGACACAATAATGAAAAACTGTTTTTT.

V gene TRBV23-1 combines with J gene TRBJ2-7; D might be TRBD1 (6 bases). TRBV23-1 qualifies as an ORF whose function is uncertain. The CDR3 runs 11 residues. V was trimmed by 6 bases and J by 7 bases, leaving 10 bases between them. The CDR3 loop reads CASRTGIEQYF. DNA for the CDR3: TGCGCCAGCAGAACAGGGATAGAGCAGTACTTC.

This chain uses TRBV28 with TRBJ2-3; 8 bases map to TRBD1. Trimming cost V 2 bases and J 1 base; bases outside gene matches: 5. The CDR3 sequence is 16 residues long. Germline CDR1 is MDHEN and CDR2 is SYDVKM. The CDR3: CASSLLTGVGTDTQYF. CDR3 coding DNA: TGTGCCAGCAGTTTACTGACAGGGGTGGGCACAGATACGCAGTATTTT. Combining the CDR3 with reference TRBV28 and TRBJ2-3 gives the whole variable domain DVKVTQSSRYLVKRTGEKVFLECVQDMDHENMFWYRQDPGLGLRLIYFSYDVKMKEKGDIPEGYSVSREKKERFSLILESASTNQTSMYLCASSLLTGVGTDTQYFGPGTRLTVL.

The chain uses TRBV18 and TRBJ2-2; 10 bases are a match to TRBD2. CDR3 length: 17 residues. V shed 4 bases and J 4 bases; nucleotides not matched to a gene: 9. The germline gives CDR1 KGHSH, CDR2 LQKENI. This chain's CDR3 is CASSQNGAGGPTGELFF. Here the CDR3 DNA reads TGTGCCAGCTCACAAAACGGAGCGGGGGGGCCCACCGGGGAGCTGTTTTTT.

This chain joins TRBV27 and TRBJ2-3, with 8 nucleotides matching TRBD1. From germline, CDR1 is MNHEY and CDR2 SMNVEV (reference sequence). The CDR3 covers 17 residues. The trim removed 5 bases at V and 7 bases at J, leaving 17 bases unmatched. The CDR3 protein is CASSPLTGQASGYTQYF. The CDR3 nucleotides are TGTGCCAGCAGTCCCCTAACGGGACAGGCATCAGGTTATACGCAGTATTTT.

This clone was seen only a few times. The chain combines TRBV11-2 with TRBJ1-2, with 7 nucleotides matching TRBD1. V dropped 8 bases and J dropped 2; count of bases not matched to a gene: 2. The CDR3 consists of 12 residues. Germline V gene sequence: CDR1 SGHAT, CDR2 FQNNGV. The CDR3 coding sequence is TGTGCCAGCGGAGGGGGCAACTATGGCTACACCTTC. Translation gives CASGGGNYGYTF. The complete variable domain, with remaining parts taken from reference TRBV11-2 and TRBJ1-2, reads EAGVAQSPRYKIIEKRQSVAFWCNPISGHATLYWYQQILGQGPKLLIQFQNNGVVDDSQLPKDRFSAERLKGVDSTLKIQPAKLEDSAVYLCASGGGNYGYTFGSGTRLTVV.

This chain links TRBV30 with TRBJ1-3; D might be TRBD1 (5 bases). Germline V gives CDR1 GTSNPN, CDR2 SVGIG (reference sequence). The CDR3 has 15 amino acids. The ends were cut back, 0 bases at V and 4 bases at J, with 13 bases in the middle. The chain's CDR3 is CAWSVQQGSGNTIYF. As DNA, the CDR3 is TGTGCCTGGAGTGTACAGCAGGGCTCAGGAAACACCATATATTTT. Full variable domain (outside the CDR3, taken from reference TRBV30 and TRBJ1-3): SQTIHQWPATLVQPVGSPLSLECTVEGTSNPNLYWYRQAAGRGLQLLFYSVGIGQISSEVPQNLSASRPQDRQFILSSKKLLLSDSGFYLCAWSVQQGSGNTIYFGEGSWLTVV.